This TCR beta chain was sequenced during a study of blood T cell repertoires in COVID-19. Those who participated ranged in age from roughly 18 to 100 years and resided in around 22 US areas. Assignments of participants to cohorts depended upon their own reported clinical history. The CDR3 covers 15 residues. J was trimmed by 4 bases and V by 2 bases; bases with no gene match: 4. The germline CDR1 and CDR2 sequences are MNHEY and SVGAGI. The data were produced by immunoSEQ multiplex PCR, yet TCRdb's version contains in-frame clones alone and is incomplete. The sample carries some 190,000 clones, more than 75% recorded once.

This clonotype was sampled from a man younger than 40 with acute COVID-19. The sequencing sample was made of PBMCs or T cells enriched from blood (not recorded which). This sequence joins TRBV6-5 and TRBJ1-2, with 10 bases identical to TRBD1. CDR3 sequence: CASSYRGQGTYGYTF. Here the CDR3 DNA reads TGTGCCAGCAGTTACAGGGGACAGGGGACCTATGGCTACACCTTC.